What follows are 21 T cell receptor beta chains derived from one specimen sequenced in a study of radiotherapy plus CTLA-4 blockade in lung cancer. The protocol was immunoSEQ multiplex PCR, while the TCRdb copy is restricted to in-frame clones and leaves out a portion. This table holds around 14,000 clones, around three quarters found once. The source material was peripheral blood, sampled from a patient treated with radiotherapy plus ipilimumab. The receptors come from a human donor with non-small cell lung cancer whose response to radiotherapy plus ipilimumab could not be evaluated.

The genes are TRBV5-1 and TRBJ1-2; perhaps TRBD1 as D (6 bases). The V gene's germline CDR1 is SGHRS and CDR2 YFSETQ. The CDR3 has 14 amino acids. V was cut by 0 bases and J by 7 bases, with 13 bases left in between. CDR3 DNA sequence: TGCGCCAGCAGCTTGGATACAGGGACCTGTGGCTACACCTTC. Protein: CASSLDTGTCGYTF.

CDR3 DNA: TGTGCCAGCAGCGTACACAGGGTCGGCAATCAGCCCCAGCATTTT. Translated: CASSVHRVGNQPQHF. The J gene is TRBJ1-5, the V gene TRBV9; D is perhaps TRBD1 (6 bases). This CDR3 has 15 amino acids. Germline values: CDR1 SGDLS, CDR2 YYNGEE. Trimming left V 1 base short and J 2 bases short, with 10 bases between. Full variable domain (missing parts from reference TRBV9 and TRBJ1-5): DSGVTQTPKHLITATGQRVTLRCSPRSGDLSVYWYQQSLDQGLQFLIQYYNGEERAKGNILERFSAQQFPDLHSELNLSSLELGDSALYFCASSVHRVGNQPQHFGDGTRLSIL.

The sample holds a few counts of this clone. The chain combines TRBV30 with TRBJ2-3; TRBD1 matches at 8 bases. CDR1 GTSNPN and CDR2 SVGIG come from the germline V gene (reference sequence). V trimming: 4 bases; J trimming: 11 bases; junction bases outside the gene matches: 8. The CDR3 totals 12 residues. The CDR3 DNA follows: TGTGCCTGGATCCCCAGGACAGGGCAGCAGTATTTT. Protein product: CAWIPRTGQQYF. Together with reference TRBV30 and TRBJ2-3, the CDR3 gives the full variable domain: SQTIHQWPATLVQPVGSPLSLECTVEGTSNPNLYWYRQAAGRGLQLLFYSVGIGQISSEVPQNLSASRPQDRQFILSSKKLLLSDSGFYLCAWIPRTGQQYFGPGTRLTVL.

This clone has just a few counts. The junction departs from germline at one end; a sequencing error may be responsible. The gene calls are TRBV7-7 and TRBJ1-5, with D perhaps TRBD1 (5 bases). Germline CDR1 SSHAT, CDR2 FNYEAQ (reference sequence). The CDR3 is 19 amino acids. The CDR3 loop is CASSLALFQGRHSNQPQHF. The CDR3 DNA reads TGTGCTAGCAGCTTAGCCCTTTTTCAGGGTAGGCACAGCAATCAGCCCCAGCATTTT.

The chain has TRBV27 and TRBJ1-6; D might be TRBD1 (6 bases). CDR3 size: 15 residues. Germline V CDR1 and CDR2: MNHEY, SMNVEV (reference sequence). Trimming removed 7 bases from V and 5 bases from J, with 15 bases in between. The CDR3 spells CASTPGQIDNSPLHF. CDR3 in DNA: TGTGCCAGCACCCCTGGACAGATAGATAATTCACCCCTCCACTTT.

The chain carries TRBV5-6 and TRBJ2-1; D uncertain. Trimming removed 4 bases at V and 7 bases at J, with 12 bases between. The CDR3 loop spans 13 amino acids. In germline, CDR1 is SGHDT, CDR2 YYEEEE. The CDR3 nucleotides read TGTGCCAGCAGCAACGGCCCCGGGAATGAGCAGTTCTTC. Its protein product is CASSNGPGNEQFF.

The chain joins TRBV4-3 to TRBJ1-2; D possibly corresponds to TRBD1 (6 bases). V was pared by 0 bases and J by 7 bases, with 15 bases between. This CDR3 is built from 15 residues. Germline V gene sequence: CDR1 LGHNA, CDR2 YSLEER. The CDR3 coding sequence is TGCGCCAGCAGCCAAGACCCGGCAGGGGTGGGTGGCTACACCTTC. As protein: CASSQDPAGVGGYTF.

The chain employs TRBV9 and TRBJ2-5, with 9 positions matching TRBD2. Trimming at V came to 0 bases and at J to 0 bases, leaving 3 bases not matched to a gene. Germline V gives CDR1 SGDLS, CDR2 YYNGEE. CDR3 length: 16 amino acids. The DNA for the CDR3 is TGTGCCAGCAGCGTAGCCGTAGCGGGGGACCAAGAGACCCAGTACTTC. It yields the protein CASSVAVAGDQETQYF.

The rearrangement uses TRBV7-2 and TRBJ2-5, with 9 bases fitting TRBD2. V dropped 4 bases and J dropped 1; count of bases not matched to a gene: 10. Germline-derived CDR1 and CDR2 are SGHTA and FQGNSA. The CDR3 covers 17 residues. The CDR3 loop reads CASSSRSGGRLQETQYF. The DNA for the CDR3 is TGTGCCAGCAGCTCTCGCAGCGGGGGGCGACTCCAAGAGACCCAGTACTTC. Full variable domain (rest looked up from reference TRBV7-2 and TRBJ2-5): GAGVSQSPSNKVTEKGKDVELRCDPISGHTALYWYRQSLGQGLEFLIYFQGNSAPDKSGLPSDRFSAERTGGSVSTLTIQRTQQEDSAVYLCASSSRSGGRLQETQYFGPGTRLLVL.

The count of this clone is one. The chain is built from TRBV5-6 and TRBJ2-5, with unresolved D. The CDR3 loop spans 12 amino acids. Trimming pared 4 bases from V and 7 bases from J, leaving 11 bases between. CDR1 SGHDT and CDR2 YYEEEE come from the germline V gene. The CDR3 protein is CASSATVRTQYF. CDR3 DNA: TGTGCCAGCAGCGCCACTGTGCGGACCCAGTACTTC.

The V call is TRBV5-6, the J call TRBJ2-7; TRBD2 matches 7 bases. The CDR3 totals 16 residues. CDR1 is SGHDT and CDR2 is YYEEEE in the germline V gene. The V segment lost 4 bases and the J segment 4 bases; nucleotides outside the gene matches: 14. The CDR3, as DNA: TGTGCCAGCAGCGCTACCTCAGGACGGGGGGAGTACGAGCAGTACGTC. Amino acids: CASSATSGRGEYEQYV.

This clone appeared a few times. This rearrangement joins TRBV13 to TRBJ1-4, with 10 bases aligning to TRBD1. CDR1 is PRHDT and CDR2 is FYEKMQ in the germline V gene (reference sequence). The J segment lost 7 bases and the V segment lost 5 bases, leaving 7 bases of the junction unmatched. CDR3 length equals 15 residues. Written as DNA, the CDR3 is TGTGCCAGCAGCGATCGACAGGGGGCGGGTGAAAAACTGTTTTTT. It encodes CASSDRQGAGEKLFF.

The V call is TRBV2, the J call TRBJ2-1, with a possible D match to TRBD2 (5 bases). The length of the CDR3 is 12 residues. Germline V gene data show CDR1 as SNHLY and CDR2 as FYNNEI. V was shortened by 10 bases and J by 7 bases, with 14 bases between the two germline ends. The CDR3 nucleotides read TGTGCCACCTTGAAGGGAGTTAATGAGCAGTTCTTC. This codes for CATLKGVNEQFF.

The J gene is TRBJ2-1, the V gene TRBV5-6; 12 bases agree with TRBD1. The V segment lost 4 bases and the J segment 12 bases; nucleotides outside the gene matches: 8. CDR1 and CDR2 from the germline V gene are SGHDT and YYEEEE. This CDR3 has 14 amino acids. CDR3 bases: TGTGCCAGCAGCCCGGGACAGGGGGCGCGTGGGCAGTTCTTC. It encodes CASSPGQGARGQFF.

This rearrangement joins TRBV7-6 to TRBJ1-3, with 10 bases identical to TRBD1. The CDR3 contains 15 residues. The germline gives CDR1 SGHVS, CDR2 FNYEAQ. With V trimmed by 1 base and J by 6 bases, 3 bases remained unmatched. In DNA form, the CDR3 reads TGTGCCAGCAGCTTAGGGACAGGGGGTGAAAACACCATATATTTT. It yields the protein CASSLGTGGENTIYF. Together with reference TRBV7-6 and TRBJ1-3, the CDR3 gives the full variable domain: GAGVSQSPRYKVTKRGQDVALRCDPISGHVSLYWYRQALGQGPEFLTYFNYEAQQDKSGLPNDRFSAERPEGSISTLTIQRTEQRDSAMYRCASSLGTGGENTIYFGEGSWLTVV.

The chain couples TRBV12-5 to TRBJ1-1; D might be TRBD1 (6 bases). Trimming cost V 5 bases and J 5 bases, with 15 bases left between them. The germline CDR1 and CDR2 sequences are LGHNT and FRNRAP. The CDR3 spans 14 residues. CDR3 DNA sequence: TGTGCTAGTGGTGCCCCGGACAGATTAACTGAAGCTTTCTTT. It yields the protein CASGAPDRLTEAFF. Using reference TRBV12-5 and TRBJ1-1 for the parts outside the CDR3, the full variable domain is DARVTQTPRHKVTEMGQEVTMRCQPILGHNTVFWYRQTMMQGLELLAYFRNRAPLDDSGMPKDRFSAEMPDATLATLKIQPSEPRDSAVYFCASGAPDRLTEAFFGQGTRLTVV.

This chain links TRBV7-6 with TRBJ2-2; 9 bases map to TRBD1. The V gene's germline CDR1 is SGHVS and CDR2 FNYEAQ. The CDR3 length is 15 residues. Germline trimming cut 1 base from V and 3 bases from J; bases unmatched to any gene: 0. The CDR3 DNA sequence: TGTGCCAGCAGCTTAGGACAGGGGGACACCGGGGAGCTGTTTTTT. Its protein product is CASSLGQGDTGELFF.

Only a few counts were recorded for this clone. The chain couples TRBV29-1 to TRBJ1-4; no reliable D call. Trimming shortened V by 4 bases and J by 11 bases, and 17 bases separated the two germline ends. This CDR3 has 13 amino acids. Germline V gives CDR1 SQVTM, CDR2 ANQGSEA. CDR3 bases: TGCAGCGTTGGAGTCCCCGGGTACGATAAACTGTTTTTT. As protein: CSVGVPGYDKLFF.

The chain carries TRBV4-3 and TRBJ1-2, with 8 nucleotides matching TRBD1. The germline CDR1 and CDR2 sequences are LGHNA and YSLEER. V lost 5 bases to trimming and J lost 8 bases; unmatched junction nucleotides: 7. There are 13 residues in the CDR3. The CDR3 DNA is TGCGCCAGCAGCGCGACAGGGGCGGGAGGCTACACCTTC. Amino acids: CASSATGAGGYTF.

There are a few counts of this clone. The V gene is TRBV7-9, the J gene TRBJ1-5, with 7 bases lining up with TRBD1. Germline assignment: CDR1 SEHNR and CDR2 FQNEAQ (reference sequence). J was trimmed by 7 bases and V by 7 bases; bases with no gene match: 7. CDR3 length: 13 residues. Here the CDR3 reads CASIDRADQPQHF. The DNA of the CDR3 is TGTGCCAGCATAGACAGGGCGGACCAGCCCCAGCATTTT.

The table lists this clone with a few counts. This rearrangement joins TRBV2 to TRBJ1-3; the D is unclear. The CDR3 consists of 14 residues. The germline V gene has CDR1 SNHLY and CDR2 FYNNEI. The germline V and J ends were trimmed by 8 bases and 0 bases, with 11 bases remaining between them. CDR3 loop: CASEEGLSGNTIYF. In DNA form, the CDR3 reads TGTGCCAGCGAGGAGGGCCTCTCTGGAAACACCATATATTTT.